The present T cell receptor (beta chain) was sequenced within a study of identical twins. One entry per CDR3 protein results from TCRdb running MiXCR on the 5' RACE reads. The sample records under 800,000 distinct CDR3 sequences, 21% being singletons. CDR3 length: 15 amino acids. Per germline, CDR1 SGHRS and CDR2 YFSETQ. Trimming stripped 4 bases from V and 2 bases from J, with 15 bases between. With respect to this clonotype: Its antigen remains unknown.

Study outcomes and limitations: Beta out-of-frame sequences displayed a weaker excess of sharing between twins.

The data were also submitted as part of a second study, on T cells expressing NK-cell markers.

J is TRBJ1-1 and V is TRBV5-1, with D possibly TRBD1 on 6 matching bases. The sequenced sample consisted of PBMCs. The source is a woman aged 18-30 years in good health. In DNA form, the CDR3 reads TGCGCCAGCAGCACGCAACAGGGAGCAAACACTGAAGCTTTCTTT. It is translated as CASSTQQGANTEAFF.